This is a list of T cell receptor beta chains from one sample in a study of blood T cell repertoires in COVID-19. The protocol was immunoSEQ multiplex PCR, while the TCRdb copy is restricted to in-frame clones and leaves out a portion. The repertoire holds approximately 110,000 clones, with 92% as singletons. Sequencing was performed on peripheral blood. Receptors originate from a man aged 45-65 years with COVID-19, enrolled during active disease. The conserved cysteine and the conserved F or W are not part of the CDR3 here.

j_gene | v_gene | CDR3aa
TRBJ2-2 | TRBV9 | ASSVLTGGTGELF
TRBJ2-4 | TRBV9 | ASSVGGGGSPKNIQY
TRBJ2-5 | TRBV4-2 | ASSQFRNQETQY
TRBJ2-3 | TRBV19 | ASSITSSTDTQY
TRBJ2-2 | TRBV24-1 | ATSGSGNTGELF
TRBJ1-5 | TRBV19 | ASSGWGEGGNQPQH
TRBJ2-3 | TRBV5-1 | ASSSNSPTDTQY
TRBJ1-1 | TRBV2 | ASMSARSAF
TRBJ1-5 | TRBV19 | ASHTGNSNQPQH
TRBJ2-3 | TRBV24-1 | ATSDSPDSTDTQY
TRBJ1-1 | TRBV28 | ASSQTRVITEAF
TRBJ2-2 | TRBV5-1 | ASSHGNTGELF
TRBJ2-7 | TRBV7-9 | ASSSVDEQY
TRBJ1-2 | TRBV5-6 | ASSSLPGAGYGYT
TRBJ2-1 | TRBV4-3 | ASSPSSGISEQF
TRBJ2-1 | TRBV24-1 | ATRGAGGLSEQF
TRBJ1-1 | TRBV27 | ASSIKGYTEAF
TRBJ1-6 | TRBV7-9 | ASSVRENSPLH
TRBJ2-4 | TRBV6-2/TRBV6-3 | ASSHPGTDLAKNIQY
TRBJ2-2 | TRBV7-9 | ASSLGAQTGELF
TRBJ1-2 | TRBV19 | ASSEGGGAPTYGYT
TRBJ2-5 | TRBV14 | ASGVLAGVGTQY
TRBJ1-1 | TRBV19 | ASSISRTGNTEAF
TRBJ2-3 | TRBV5-4 | ASSLTGQGTDTQY
TRBJ1-1 | TRBV5-1 | ATTLAGQNTEAF
TRBJ2-7 | TRBV6-5 | ASSYDLGVNEQY
TRBJ1-1 | TRBV18 | ASSPMRGQGAPEAF
TRBJ2-1 | TRBV5-5 | ASSLIQTGYNEQF
TRBJ2-7 | TRBV14 | ASSPTPGGHEQY
TRBJ2-1 | TRBV3-1/TRBV3-2 | ASSQGTSGWGDEQF
TRBJ2-3 | TRBV5-1 | ASSLRGGTDTQY
TRBJ1-5 | TRBV2 | ASSEAGQADSNQPQH
TRBJ2-7 | TRBV29-1 | SARPLAGGEQY
TRBJ1-4 | TRBV11-2 | ASSLDRGNGLPTNEKLF
TRBJ2-2 | TRBV19 | ASGGQYTGELF
TRBJ2-1 | TRBV18 | ASSPLAGGFHEQF
TRBJ1-1 | TRBV6-5 | ASHKGVEAF
TRBJ2-2 | TRBV19 | ASRETGLNTGELF
TRBJ2-2 | TRBV7-8 | ASSRLFAGELF
TRBJ2-3 | TRBV18 | ASSPPMQATDTQY
TRBJ1-3 | TRBV4-1 | ASSQDQGSSGNTIY
TRBJ2-2 | TRBV24-1 | ATSDPDRGNTGELF
TRBJ2-5 | TRBV6-5 | ASSSTGIGQETQY
TRBJ2-7 | TRBV4-2 | ASSQDDGGYEQY
TRBJ2-1 | TRBV9 | ASSEGAGGDEQF